The 13 T cell receptor beta chains presented below share a single source sample, sequenced in a study of blood T cell repertoires in COVID-19. Clones were read by immunoSEQ multiplex PCR, and TCRdb kept only the in-frame ones, dropping some. The sample gives roughly 50,000 clones, approximately 90% of which show up once; 28% is in the top ten. Sequencing used peripheral blood. Receptors were obtained from a human donor in a cohort sampled during active COVID-19.

The CDR3 nucleotides are TGTGCCAGCAGAGTACAGGGGGCTGGGACCGGGGAGCTGTTTTTT. This translates into CASRVQGAGTGELFF. The chain is built from TRBV11-3 and TRBJ2-2; TRBD1 matches 9 bases. CDR1 and CDR2 from the germline V gene are SGHNT and YENEEA. CDR3 length equals 15 residues. Unmatched junction bases numbered 7, after V lost 6 bases and J lost 5 bases. Full variable domain (missing parts from reference TRBV11-3 and TRBJ2-2): EAGVVQSPRYKIIEKKQPVAFWCNPISGHNTLYWYLQNLGQGPELLIRYENEEAVDDSQLPKDRFSAERLKGVDSTLKIQPAELGDSAVYLCASRVQGAGTGELFFGEGSRLTVL.

The CDR3 bases are TGTGCCAGTAGTCACTCTGGGGCCAACGTCCTGACTTTC. Protein product: CASSHSGANVLTF. The J gene is TRBJ2-6, the V gene TRBV19; D gene ambiguous. V lost 5 bases to trimming and J lost 0 bases, with 2 bases between them. Germline assignment: CDR1 LNHDA and CDR2 SQIVND (reference sequence). This CDR3 has 13 amino acids.

The rearrangement joins TRBV7-8 to TRBJ1-4, with 8 bases that match TRBD1. This CDR3 is built from 14 residues. J was trimmed by 7 bases and V by 5 bases; bases with no gene match: 6. Germline V lookup: CDR1 SGHVS, CDR2 FQNEAQ. CDR3 nucleotide sequence: TGTGCCAGCAGCCGCGACAGGGGCGGTGAAAAACTGTTTTTT. Its translation is CASSRDRGGEKLFF.

V usage is TRBV19 and J usage is TRBJ2-7, with 9 bases identical to TRBD1. The CDR3 runs 15 residues. V lost 5 bases, J lost 1 base, and 6 bases stayed unmatched. Germline V gene sequence: CDR1 LNHDA, CDR2 SQIVND (reference sequence). The DNA for the CDR3 is TGTGCCAGTAGTGCCGGGACAGGGTGGTCCTACGAGCAGTACTTC. Amino acids: CASSAGTGWSYEQYF.

The chain has TRBV18 and TRBJ2-1, with 10 bases matching TRBD2. This CDR3 comprises 19 residues. V was clipped by 0 bases and J by 0 bases; unmatched bases: 8. CDR1 KGHSH and CDR2 LQKENI come from the germline V gene. The CDR3 sequence: CASSPPVAGGKSSYNEQFF. DNA for the CDR3: TGTGCCAGCTCACCACCCGTAGCGGGAGGTAAAAGCTCCTACAATGAGCAGTTCTTC.

The chain is built from TRBV29-1 and TRBJ2-2, with 8 bases fitting TRBD2. J lost 4 bases, V lost 1 base, and 8 bases had no gene match. The CDR3 extends over 16 amino acids. Germline lookup yields CDR1 SQVTM and CDR2 ANQGSEA. The CDR3 DNA is TGCAGCGTTGAAGGGGCGGGAGGAGGAAGCACCGGGGAGCTGTTTTTT. The encoded protein is CSVEGAGGGSTGELFF.

The rearrangement joins TRBV6-1 to TRBJ2-7; D might be TRBD2 (5 bases). V was clipped by 2 bases and J by 6 bases, with 11 bases between them. From germline, CDR1 is MNHNS and CDR2 SASEGT. The CDR3 covers 13 residues. As DNA, the CDR3 is TGTGCCAGCAGTGAACAATTAGCGACCGAGCAGTACTTC. Amino acid sequence: CASSEQLATEQYF.

This clone was counted once. This chain uses TRBV6-6 with TRBJ2-5, with D perhaps TRBD2 (5 bases). Germline V lookup: CDR1 MNHNY, CDR2 SVGAGI (reference sequence). The CDR3 consists of 16 residues. The germline V and J ends were trimmed by 4 bases and 4 bases, with 19 bases remaining between them. CDR3 residues: CASSSLVRAPRETQYF. The CDR3 bases are TGTGCCAGCAGTTCCCTGGTGCGGGCCCCCCGAGAGACCCAGTACTTC.

The chain employs TRBV5-6 and TRBJ1-6; 7 nucleotides agree with TRBD1. This CDR3 comprises 14 residues. J lost 7 bases, V lost 6 bases, and 7 bases had no gene match. Germline lookup yields CDR1 SGHDT and CDR2 YYEEEE. CDR3 amino acids: CASTPGQRNSPLHF. As DNA, the CDR3 is TGTGCCAGCACCCCGGGACAGAGAAATTCACCCCTCCACTTT.

This chain joins TRBV18 and TRBJ1-2; 7 bases align to TRBD1. Trimming took 2 bases from V and 6 from J; bases not matched to a gene: 9. Germline CDR1 and CDR2: KGHSH and LQKENI. The length of the CDR3 is 15 residues. In DNA, the CDR3 is TGTGCCAGCTCACCATTTCTAGGCAGGGGGGATGGCTACACCTTC. Its translation is CASSPFLGRGDGYTF.

The rearrangement joins TRBV3-1 (or the pseudogene TRBV3-2) to TRBJ1-2; no firm D call. CDR1 is LGHDT, CDR2 YNNKEL, per germline (reference sequence). This CDR3 is 15 amino acids long. V dropped 1 base and J dropped 0 bases, with 9 bases sitting between them. The CDR3 DNA reads TGTGCCAGCAGCCAAGTAATGGCCACTAACTATGGCTACACCTTC. It yields the protein CASSQVMATNYGYTF.

This sequence joins TRBV6-2 or TRBV6-3 and TRBJ2-7; tentatively, D is TRBD2 (5 bases). Trimming removed 6 bases at V and 3 bases at J, with 9 bases between. This CDR3 is built from 12 residues. CDR1 MNHEY and CDR2 SVGEGT come from the germline V gene. CDR3 loop: CASSRGFYEQYF. As DNA, the CDR3 is TGTGCCAGCAGCCGAGGGTTCTACGAGCAGTACTTC.

This sequence joins TRBV5-1 and TRBJ2-1; a weak D match, TRBD1 (6 bases). The CDR3 has 15 residues. From germline, CDR1 is SGHRS and CDR2 YFSETQ. V was cut by 2 bases and J by 4 bases, with 13 bases left in between. CDR3 DNA sequence: TGCGCCAGCAGCTTCCGGGGAAGGGGGTACAATGAGCAGTTCTTC. Protein sequence: CASSFRGRGYNEQFF.